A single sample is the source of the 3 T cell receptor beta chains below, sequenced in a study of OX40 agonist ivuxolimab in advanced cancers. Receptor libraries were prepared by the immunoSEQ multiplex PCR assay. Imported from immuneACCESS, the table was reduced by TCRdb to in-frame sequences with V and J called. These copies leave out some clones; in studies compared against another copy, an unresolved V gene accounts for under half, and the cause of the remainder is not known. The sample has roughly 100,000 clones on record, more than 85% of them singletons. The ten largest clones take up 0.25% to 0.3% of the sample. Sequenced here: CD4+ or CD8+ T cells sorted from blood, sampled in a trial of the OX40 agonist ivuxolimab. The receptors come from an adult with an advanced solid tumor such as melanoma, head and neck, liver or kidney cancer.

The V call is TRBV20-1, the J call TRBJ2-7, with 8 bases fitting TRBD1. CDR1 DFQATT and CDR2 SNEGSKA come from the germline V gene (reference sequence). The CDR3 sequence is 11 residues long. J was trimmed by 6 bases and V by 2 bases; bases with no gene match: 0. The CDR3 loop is CSARTGGEQYF. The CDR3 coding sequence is TGCAGTGCTAGAACAGGGGGCGAGCAGTACTTC.

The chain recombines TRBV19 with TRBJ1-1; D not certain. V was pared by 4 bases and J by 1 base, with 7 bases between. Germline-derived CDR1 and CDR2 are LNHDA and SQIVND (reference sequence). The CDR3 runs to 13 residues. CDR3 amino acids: CASSTYENTEAFF. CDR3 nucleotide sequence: TGTGCCAGTAGTACGTACGAGAACACTGAAGCTTTCTTT. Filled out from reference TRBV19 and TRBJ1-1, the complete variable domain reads DGGITQSPKYLFRKEGQNVTLSCEQNLNHDAMYWYRQDPGQGLRLIYYSQIVNDFQKGDIAEGYSVSREKKESFPLTVTSAQKNPTAFYLCASSTYENTEAFFGQGTRLTVV.

The CDR3 DNA is TGTGCCAGCAAGGAAGACTTCGGTTATAATTCACCCCTCCACTTT. Its translation is CASKEDFGYNSPLHF. This chain uses TRBV2 with TRBJ1-6; the D is unclear. V was pared by 7 bases and J by 4 bases, with 14 bases between. This CDR3 is built from 15 residues. In germline, CDR1 is SNHLY, CDR2 FYNNEI.